The sequence of this TCR beta chain was determined in a study of low-dose radiotherapy and immunotherapy resistance in tumors. Overall study context: One day before radiation and immunotherapy, intravenous cyclophosphamide 200 mg/m2 was administered, with this repeated every two weeks.

The CDR3 has 15 amino acids. Trimming at V came to 3 bases and at J to 5 bases, leaving 5 bases not matched to a gene. The time point was: after trial treatment. Regarding treatment: LDRT plus nivolumab, ipilimumab, low-dose cyclophosphamide and aspirin (RACIN trial). Alpha- and beta-chain coverage of first-strand cDNA came from TRAV- and TRBV-specific primers. PCR amplification of the TCRs was performed with Phusion for 15 to 25 PCR cycles, and it relied on a constant-region primer together with a V-primer adapter. mRNA isolates were amplified via in vitro transcription. MiXCR, applied by TCRdb to the reads, yields one record per CDR3 protein. The sample yields 75,000 to 95,000 distinct CDR3 sequences, under 25% seen once. In this sample, this clonotype turned up many times.

This TCR was sampled from a female donor with ovarian cancer. Sample: PBMCs, taken after low-dose radiotherapy plus immunotherapy. The chain combines TRBV12-3 or TRBV12-4 with TRBJ2-2; 8 bases are a match to TRBD1. The CDR3 sequence is CASSLLTGGTGELFF. CDR3 nucleotide sequence: TGTGCCAGCAGTTTGCTAACAGGGGGAACCGGGGAGCTGTTTTTT.